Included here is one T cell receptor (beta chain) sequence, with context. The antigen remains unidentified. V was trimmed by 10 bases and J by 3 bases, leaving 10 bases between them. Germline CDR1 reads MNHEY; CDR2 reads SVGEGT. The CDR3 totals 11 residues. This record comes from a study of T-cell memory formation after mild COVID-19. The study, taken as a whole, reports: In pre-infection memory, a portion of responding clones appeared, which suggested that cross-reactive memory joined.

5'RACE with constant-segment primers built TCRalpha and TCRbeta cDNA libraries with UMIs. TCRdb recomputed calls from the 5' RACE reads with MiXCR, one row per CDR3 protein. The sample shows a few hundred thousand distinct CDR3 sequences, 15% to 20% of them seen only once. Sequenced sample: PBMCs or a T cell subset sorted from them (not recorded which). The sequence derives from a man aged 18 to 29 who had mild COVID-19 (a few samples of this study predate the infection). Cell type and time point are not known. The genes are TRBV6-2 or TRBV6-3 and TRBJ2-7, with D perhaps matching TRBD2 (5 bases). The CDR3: CAIRGFYEQYF. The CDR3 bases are TGTGCCATCCGAGGGTTCTACGAGCAGTACTTC.